Presented here are 5 T cell receptor beta chains from one specimen sequenced in a study of T-cell reconstitution after alpha-beta-depleted transplantation in children (dated by TCRdb to 2016 to 2018). Reading the label with the study, this specimen's treatment or condition is: allogeneic hematopoietic cell transplantation with graft depleted of TCRalphabeta T cells and CD19 B cells. Receptor amplification or capture employed PCR. The reads were generated on an Illumina HiSeq 2500. TCR library preparation used molecular barcoding, with unique molecular identifiers applied to normalize quantification of the TCRbeta repertoire. TCRdb reanalyzed the raw reads on its own, using fastp at Q25 for trimming and MiXCR for clone calling, and kept in-frame beta chains. Each CDR3 protein appears once, grouped with its most common genes and DNA. The sample records some 830,000 distinct CDR3 sequences, roughly 15% of which are singletons. The biggest ten clones account for roughly 4.8% of the sample.

The material was PBMCs, mostly from graft donor cells, obtained 360 days after TCRalphabeta/CD19-depleted stem cell transplant. The receptors were gathered from a male patient younger than 18 who had a stem cell transplant for acute lymphoblastic leukemia, so the T cells may come from the graft donor.

The V and J genes are TRBV7-9 and TRBJ2-1; the D gene is possibly TRBD2 (6 bases). V shed 6 bases and J shed 5 bases, with 20 bases lying between them. CDR1 SEHNR and CDR2 FQNEAQ come from the germline V gene (reference sequence). This CDR3 is built from 16 residues. This chain's CDR3 is CASSYPRLGPNNEQFF. The CDR3 DNA sequence: TGTGCCAGCAGTTACCCCCGACTAGGGCCAAACAATGAGCAGTTCTTC.

This chain links TRBV20-1 with TRBJ2-5, with D possibly TRBD2 on 5 matching bases. The CDR3 contains 15 residues. Germline V gene data show CDR1 as DFQATT and CDR2 as SNEGSKA (reference sequence). Trimming left V 2 bases short and J 2 bases short, with 15 bases between. Here the CDR3 DNA reads TGCAGTGCTAGATCTGGACTGAGGAGACAAGAGACCCAGTACTTC. Its protein is CSARSGLRRQETQYF.

This clonotype was detected a few times. The chain combines TRBV5-1 with TRBJ2-1; TRBD2 might be the D (5 bases). Trimming removed 5 bases at V and 8 bases at J, with 20 bases between. Germline V gene data show CDR1 as SGHRS and CDR2 as YFSETQ. CDR3 length equals 15 residues. In nucleotides, the CDR3 is TGCGCCAGCAGGTATTCGAGGGTAGTGTTGGATGAGCAGTTCTTC. Its protein is CASRYSRVVLDEQFF.

The chain combines TRBV13 with TRBJ2-2, with D maybe TRBD2 (5 bases). V lost 5 bases and J lost 4, with 14 bases in between. The CDR3 runs 15 residues. CDR1 is PRHDT, CDR2 FYEKMQ, per germline (reference sequence). CDR3 in DNA: TGTGCCAGCAGCCCCCGTGAGGGATCCACCGGGGAGCTGTTTTTT. As protein: CASSPREGSTGELFF.

The V and J genes are TRBV19 and TRBJ1-5; D unclear. CDR1 LNHDA and CDR2 SQIVND come from the germline V gene (reference sequence). V was pared by 3 bases and J by 7 bases, with 10 bases between. There are 13 residues in the CDR3. The CDR3 here is CASSILGYQPQHF. The DNA of the CDR3 is TGTGCCAGTAGTATCCTGGGGTACCAGCCCCAGCATTTT. The full variable domain, in which reference TRBV19 and TRBJ1-5 provide the parts outside the CDR3, is DGGITQSPKYLFRKEGQNVTLSCEQNLNHDAMYWYRQDPGQGLRLIYYSQIVNDFQKGDIAEGYSVSREKKESFPLTVTSAQKNPTAFYLCASSILGYQPQHFGDGTRLSIL.